This T cell receptor beta chain was recorded in a study of Graves' ophthalmopathy and Graves' hyperthyroidism. This CDR3 has 14 residues. Germline lookup yields CDR1 SGHDT and CDR2 YYEEEE. Trimming cost V 4 bases and J 2 bases, with 13 bases left between them. The sample holds a few counts of this clonotype. As the template, RNA transcripts were used to amplify TCR beta CDR3 regions. HTBI primers were employed in first-round RT-PCR, then a second-round multiplex PCR followed. TCRdb recomputed calls from the multiplex PCR reads with MiXCR, one row per CDR3 protein. The table records about 600,000 distinct CDR3 sequences, under 45% of them present only once.

This chain connects TRBV5-6 to TRBJ2-7; D is ambiguous. The receptor was isolated from an adult man with Graves' hyperthyroidism. Sequencing used peripheral blood or thyroid tissue (not recorded which). CDR3 in amino acids: CASSPQWTTYEQYF. CDR3 in DNA: TGTGCCAGCAGCCCGCAGTGGACCACCTACGAGCAGTACTTC.